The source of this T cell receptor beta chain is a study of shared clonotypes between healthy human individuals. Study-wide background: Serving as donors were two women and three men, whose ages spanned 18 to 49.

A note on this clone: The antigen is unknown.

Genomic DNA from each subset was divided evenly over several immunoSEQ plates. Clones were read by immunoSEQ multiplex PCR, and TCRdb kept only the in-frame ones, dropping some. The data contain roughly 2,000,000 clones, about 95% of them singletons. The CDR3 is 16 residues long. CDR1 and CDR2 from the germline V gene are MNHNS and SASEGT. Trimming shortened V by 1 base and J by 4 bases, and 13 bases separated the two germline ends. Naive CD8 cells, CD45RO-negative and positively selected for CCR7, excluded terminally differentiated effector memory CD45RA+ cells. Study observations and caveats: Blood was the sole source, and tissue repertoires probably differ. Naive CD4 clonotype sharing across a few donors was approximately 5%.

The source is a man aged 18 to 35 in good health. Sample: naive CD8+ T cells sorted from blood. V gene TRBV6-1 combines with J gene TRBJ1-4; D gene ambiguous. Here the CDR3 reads CASSEGWAEYNEKLFF. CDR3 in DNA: TGTGCCAGCAGTGAAGGGTGGGCCGAGTATAATGAAAAACTGTTTTTT.